The 5 T cell receptor beta chains presented below share a single source sample, sequenced in a study of blood T cell repertoires in COVID-19. Measured with immunoSEQ multiplex PCR; TCRdb has only the in-frame clones, and not every one. The sample has 220,000 or so clones, around 83% seen once. Input material: peripheral blood. The source is a woman between 50 and 59 years old with COVID-19, enrolled during active disease.

This clone is termed large. The rearrangement uses TRBV6-5 and TRBJ2-5; TRBD2 aligns across 13 bases. With 4 bases clipped from V and 5 bases from J, the junction kept 4 bases outside the gene matches. Germline lookup yields CDR1 MNHEY and CDR2 SVGAGI. CDR3 length: 15 residues. As DNA, the CDR3 is TGTGCCAGCAGTTTACTAGCGGGGGGGCCGGAGACCCAGTACTTC. Encoded protein: CASSLLAGGPETQYF.

The chain carries TRBV4-2 and TRBJ2-1; the D gene is possibly TRBD2 (5 bases). Trimming took off 1 base at V and 0 bases at J, with 7 bases between the two ends. CDR1 is LGHNA, CDR2 YNFKEQ, per germline. CDR3 length: 15 residues. CDR3 in DNA: TGTGCCAGCAGCCAAGTGGGGAGCTCCTACAATGAGCAGTTCTTC. It translates to CASSQVGSSYNEQFF.

The gene calls are TRBV28 and TRBJ1-1; possible D gene TRBD1, 6 bases. This CDR3 contains 17 residues. V lost 3 bases and J 0 bases, leaving 17 bases between the germline ends. Per the germline V gene, CDR1 is MDHEN and CDR2 is SYDVKM. The CDR3, as DNA: TGTGCCAGCAGTTTGCAGGGGTGGATATTGATGAACACTGAAGCTTTCTTT. It translates to CASSLQGWILMNTEAFF.

V gene TRBV12-3 or TRBV12-4 combines with J gene TRBJ2-7; no definite D call. V gave up 4 bases and J gave up 2 bases, with 6 bases separating them. The CDR3 spans 12 residues. CDR3 amino acids: CASSYRTYEQYF. CDR3 in DNA: TGTGCCAGCAGTTACAGAACCTACGAGCAGTACTTC.

This rearrangement joins TRBV10-3 to TRBJ1-1; a weak D match, TRBD1 (5 bases). Looked up from germline, CDR1 is ENHRY and CDR2 is SYGVKD. Trimming shortened V by 2 bases and J by 4 bases, and 11 bases separated the two germline ends. The CDR3 runs to 14 residues. The CDR3 loop reads CAISETQGGTEAFF. DNA of the CDR3: TGTGCCATCAGTGAGACCCAGGGTGGCACTGAAGCTTTCTTT.